One sample yielded the 21 T cell receptor beta chains listed below, sequenced in a study of cytomegalovirus exposure and HLA in healthy donors. Vbeta (60) and Jbeta (13) primers were used in the PCR. Profiled with immunoSEQ multiplex PCR; TCRdb holds only in-frame clones, not every one. The sample includes 150,000 to 180,000 clones, around three quarters of them seen just once. Sequencing used PBMCs. Receptor source: a woman aged 40 to 50 in good health and CMV-seronegative.

The genes are TRBV4-1 and TRBJ2-5, with 7 bases fitting TRBD1. Germline V gives CDR1 MGHRA, CDR2 YSYEKL. The CDR3 runs 16 residues. V lost 3 bases and J lost 4; bases outside the gene matches: 11. The DNA for the CDR3 is TGCGCCAGCAGCCACCCCGACAGGGTGGTGGGAGAGACCCAGTACTTC. Translating it yields CASSHPDRVVGETQYF.

This chain connects TRBV6-1 to TRBJ1-1, with D perhaps TRBD1 (5 bases). The V end lost 10 bases, the J end lost 2 bases, and 8 bases lay between the germline ends. The CDR3 is 11 residues long. Germline loops: CDR1 MNHNS, CDR2 SASEGT. DNA for the CDR3: TGTGCCACCGACAGAAACACTGAAGCTTTCTTT. This sequence encodes CATDRNTEAFF.

The V and J genes are TRBV5-8 and TRBJ1-5; D is possibly TRBD1 (5 bases). V was trimmed by 3 bases and J by 6 bases, leaving 22 bases between them. The germline CDR1 and CDR2 sequences are SGHTS and YDEGEE. The length of the CDR3 is 17 residues. CDR3 residues: CASSSPWARGVPQPQHF. CDR3 coding DNA: TGTGCCAGCAGCTCTCCATGGGCCCGGGGGGTTCCTCAGCCCCAGCATTTT.

This clone was detected once. Because the CDR3 is missing its conserved closing phenylalanine or tryptophan, this is likely a read error. CDR3 in amino acids: CASSREEKSNQPQHV. The CDR3 DNA sequence: TGCGCCAGCAGCCGGGAGGAAAAGAGCAATCAGCCCCAGCATGTT. The rearrangement joins TRBV4-1 to TRBJ1-5; D not certain. Between the trimmed V and J ends, which lost 4 bases and 1 base, there was a span of 11 bases. Germline CDR1 reads MGHRA; CDR2 reads YSYEKL. The length of the CDR3 is 15 residues.

V gene TRBV10-3 combines with J gene TRBJ2-7; possible D gene TRBD1, 6 bases. The CDR3 loop spans 12 amino acids. Deletions cut 5 bases from V and 5 bases from J, with 10 bases between. Per germline, CDR1 ENHRY and CDR2 SYGVKD. CDR3 nucleotides: TGTGCCATCAGTTCAGGGGAGAACGAGCAGTACTTC. This translates into CAISSGENEQYF.

The chain recombines TRBV28 with TRBJ2-7; possibly TRBD2 for D (5 bases). CDR3 size: 12 residues. V lost 10 bases and J lost 3, with 13 bases in between. Germline values: CDR1 MDHEN, CDR2 SYDVKM. In nucleotides, the CDR3 is TGTGCCATTTCCGGGAAGATCTACGAGCAGTACTTC. It codes for CAISGKIYEQYF. Drawing the rest from reference TRBV28 and TRBJ2-7, the complete variable domain is DVKVTQSSRYLVKRTGEKVFLECVQDMDHENMFWYRQDPGLGLRLIYFSYDVKMKEKGDIPEGYSVSREKKERFSLILESASTNQTSMYLCAISGKIYEQYFGPGTRLTVT.

This chain links TRBV5-8 with TRBJ2-7; perhaps TRBD2 as D (5 bases). CDR3 length: 15 amino acids. The V end was cut by 0 bases, the J end by 5 bases, with 15 bases between. Per the germline V gene, CDR1 is SGHTS and CDR2 is YDEGEE. This CDR3 is CASSLGLRGSDEQYF. CDR3 nucleotides: TGTGCCAGCAGCTTGGGTCTCCGGGGTTCCGACGAGCAGTACTTC.

The genes are TRBV7-9 and TRBJ2-5; 10 bases agree with TRBD1. J lost 2 bases, V lost 1 base, and 1 base had no gene match. The CDR3 extends over 15 amino acids. Looked up from germline, CDR1 is SEHNR and CDR2 is FQNEAQ (reference sequence). The CDR3 DNA is TGTGCCAGCAGCTTAGGGACAGGGGGACAAGAGACCCAGTACTTC. This encodes CASSLGTGGQETQYF.

The chain is built from TRBV11-1 and TRBJ2-7; no firm D call. Trimming stripped 1 base from V and 0 bases from J, with 10 bases between. The CDR3 covers 15 residues. CDR1 and CDR2 from the germline V gene are SGHAT and FQDESV (reference sequence). CDR3 residues: CASSLETSSSYEQYF. The CDR3 DNA reads as TGTGCCAGCAGCTTAGAAACCTCTAGCTCCTACGAGCAGTACTTC.

The rearrangement uses TRBV29-1 and TRBJ2-7, with D tentatively TRBD1 (8 bases). Deletions cut 0 bases from V and 7 bases from J, with 19 bases between. There are 15 residues in the CDR3. CDR1 and CDR2 (germline): SQVTM, ANQGSEA. The CDR3, as DNA: TGCAGCGTTGAAGATCCACGAAAACAGGGGGGGGAGCAGTACTTC. It specifies CSVEDPRKQGGEQYF.

CDR3 nucleotides: TGTGCCAGTAGTATCAGTGACAGGGTACACACTGAAGCTTTCTTT. Translation gives CASSISDRVHTEAFF. The chain employs TRBV19 and TRBJ1-1; 7 bases map to TRBD1. The germline V gene encodes CDR1 LNHDA and CDR2 SQIVND (reference sequence). With V trimmed by 3 bases and J by 3 bases, 7 bases remained unmatched. The CDR3 has 15 amino acids.

This clone was recorded only once. The chain uses TRBV5-1 and TRBJ2-1; 12 bases map to TRBD1. V dropped 0 bases and J dropped 10; count of bases not matched to a gene: 5. Looked up from germline, CDR1 is SGHRS and CDR2 is YFSETQ. CDR3 size: 15 residues. Written as DNA, the CDR3 is TGCGCCAGCAGCTTGGGAGGGACAGGGGGCAGGGAGCAGTTCTTC. It encodes CASSLGGTGGREQFF.

This rearrangement joins TRBV2 to TRBJ1-2; 7 nucleotides agree with TRBD1. The V gene's germline CDR1 is SNHLY and CDR2 FYNNEI. The CDR3 is 16 residues long. The trim removed 6 bases at V and 0 bases at J, leaving 10 bases unmatched. The CDR3 region is CASSLGQAATNYGYTF. The CDR3 bases are TGTGCCAGCAGCCTTGGACAGGCCGCAACTAACTATGGCTACACCTTC. The full variable domain, with the rest looked up from reference TRBV2 and TRBJ1-2, is EPEVTQTPSHQVTQMGQEVILRCVPISNHLYFYWYRQILGQKVEFLVSFYNNEISEKSEIFDDQFSVERPDGSNFTLKIRSTKLEDSAMYFCASSLGQAATNYGYTFGSGTRLTVV.

This clone was recorded a few times. The rearrangement uses TRBV10-2 and TRBJ1-3; no firm D call. There are 15 residues in the CDR3. Trimming removed 6 bases from V and 0 bases from J, with 12 bases in between. Germline V gene sequence: CDR1 WSHSY, CDR2 SAAADI. CDR3 bases: TGCGCCAGCAGGAGCGAGGTTCCCTCTGGAAACACCATATATTTT. Encoded protein: CASRSEVPSGNTIYF.

The CDR3 DNA reads as TGTGCCAGCAGCCACCCTCTAGCGGCGGGGGAGACCCAGTACTTC. The encoded protein is CASSHPLAAGETQYF. The chain recombines TRBV6-5 with TRBJ2-5; 7 bases map to TRBD2. V shed 6 bases and J 5 bases; nucleotides not matched to a gene: 12. Germline V lookup: CDR1 MNHEY, CDR2 SVGAGI. There are 15 residues in the CDR3.

This clone was seen more than once but under ten times. The chain employs TRBV6-1 and TRBJ2-1; D may be TRBD2 (6 bases). The germline gives CDR1 MNHNS, CDR2 SASEGT. The CDR3 has 12 residues. V dropped 1 base and J dropped 14 bases, with 12 bases sitting between them. The CDR3 is CASSEGWREEFF. CDR3 in DNA: TGTGCCAGCAGTGAAGGTTGGAGGGAGGAGTTCTTC.

This rearrangement joins TRBV7-8 to TRBJ2-5; possibly TRBD1 for D (5 bases). The germline gives CDR1 SGHVS, CDR2 FQNEAQ. V was cut by 1 base and J by 5 bases, with 11 bases left in between. The CDR3 contains 14 residues. Here the CDR3 reads CASSLEGSSETQYF. CDR3 sequence (DNA): TGTGCCAGCAGCTTAGAGGGGTCTAGTGAGACCCAGTACTTC.

This chain links TRBV7-2 with TRBJ2-7; a possible D gene is TRBD1 (5 bases). The CDR3 sequence is 14 residues long. CDR1 SGHTA and CDR2 FQGNSA come from the germline V gene. V lost 1 base and J 2 bases, leaving 9 bases between the germline ends. CDR3 nucleotides: TGTGCCAGCAGCTTAGTATCAGGGACCTACGAGCAGTACTTC. It specifies CASSLVSGTYEQYF.

The V and J genes are TRBV10-3 and TRBJ1-3; 9 bases match TRBD1. V was pared by 4 bases and J by 6 bases, with 4 bases of the junction left unmatched. Germline assignment: CDR1 ENHRY and CDR2 SYGVKD. This CDR3 contains 14 residues. CDR3 DNA sequence: TGTGCCATCAGTGTGAGACAGGGGGAAAACACCATATATTTT. Amino acid sequence: CAISVRQGENTIYF.

This clone was seen a few times. The J gene is TRBJ2-6, the V gene TRBV27; 7 bases match TRBD1. CDR1 MNHEY and CDR2 SMNVEV come from the germline V gene (reference sequence). The J segment lost 4 bases and the V segment lost 4 bases, leaving 7 bases of the junction unmatched. This CDR3 region has 16 residues. CDR3 in DNA: TGTGCCAGCAGTTCAAGAGGGGGCGCGGGGGCCAACGTCCTGACTTTC. Translation: CASSSRGGAGANVLTF.

The rearrangement links TRBV10-1 to TRBJ1-1; no firm D call. This CDR3 is built from 15 residues. The germline CDR1 and CDR2 sequences are WNHNN and SYGVQD (reference sequence). V dropped 6 bases and J dropped 1 base, with 15 bases sitting between them. The CDR3 spells CASRRVSRENTEAFF. Written as DNA, the CDR3 is TGCGCCAGCAGGAGAGTCTCAAGAGAGAACACTGAAGCTTTCTTT.